The T cell receptor beta chain described here comes from a study of CD8+ T cells in alopecia areata. CDR1 is SGHDT and CDR2 is YYEEEE in the germline V gene. Trimming at V came to 3 bases and at J to 8 bases, leaving 7 bases not matched to a gene. This CDR3 is 15 amino acids long. The treatment denotes: oral pan-JAK inhibitor, 5-10 mg twice daily. Following RNA extraction, reverse transcription yielded cDNA that acted as the sequencing template. Produced via immunoSEQ multiplex PCR; TCRdb's table is partial and in-frame only. This table holds about 180,000 clones, roughly 50% found once. This receptor was obtained from a human donor with alopecia areata. Sequencing was performed on CD8+ T cells sorted from blood, taken at week 24, from a patient treated with tofacitinib. This rearrangement joins TRBV5-6 to TRBJ2-1; 11 bases are shared with TRBD2. In DNA, the CDR3 is TGTGCCAGCAGCTCGGGACTAGCGGTTAGGGATGAGCAGTTCTTC. Protein sequence: CASSSGLAVRDEQFF.